This record looks at one T cell receptor (beta chain) sequence and its context. The data were obtained in a study of blood T cell repertoires in COVID-19. Background on the study: Researchers got acute and convalescent COVID-19 samples from the United States, Italy and Spain.

Sequencing used immunoSEQ multiplex PCR; TCRdb keeps in-frame clones, though not all of them. This sample has fewer than 200,000 clones; roughly 84% occur once, and the top ten carry around 3.1%. Participants were aged about 18 to 100 years from 24 US areas. The specimen was PBMCs or T cells enriched from blood (not recorded which). The origin of this receptor is a woman in her 30s who had been exposed to COVID-19.

DNA for the CDR3: TGTGCCAGCAGCTTGTCCTTGGGACAGGGAGGGAGCTATCAGCCCCAGCATTTT. Translation: CASSLSLGQGGSYQPQHF. This rearrangement joins TRBV5-6 to TRBJ1-5; 9 bases map to TRBD1. Germline V lookup: CDR1 SGHDT, CDR2 YYEEEE. The CDR3 totals 18 residues. The V gene end was trimmed by 1 base and the J gene end by 5 bases; junction bases not matched to a gene: 13.